The sequence of this T cell receptor beta chain was determined in a study of T cell responses to AZD1222 COVID-19 vaccine. Turning to this clone: Its target is unknown.

The data were produced by immunoSEQ multiplex PCR, yet TCRdb's version contains in-frame clones alone and is incomplete. The repertoire holds about 120,000 clones, with about nine tenths as singletons. Study conclusions and caveats: Unmutated regions of variants are reportedly targeted by nearly half of spike-specific TCRs. A rise in Spike-specific TCR breadth and depth followed two AZD1222 doses.

Germline values: CDR1 MDHEN, CDR2 SYDVKM. CDR3 length: 15 residues. After removal of 9 bases from V and 1 base from J, the junction contained 11 bases not matched to a gene. The sequenced sample was peripheral blood, obtained on day 0 of AZD1222 vaccination. The chain recombines TRBV28 with TRBJ1-2; TRBD1 aligns across 7 bases. The sequence was collected from an adult in good health. CDR3 in DNA: TGTGCCAGTAGGGACAGTCTCCACCTTAACTATGGCTACACCTTC. It is translated as CASRDSLHLNYGYTF.